What follows describes a single T cell receptor beta chain. Its antigen target is currently unknown. No base quality values were provided; no much bigger clone lies one nucleotide off. V loses 2 bases, J loses 1 base, and the germline ends lie 8 bases apart. Spanning cysteine to phenylalanine, the CDR3 consists of 14 amino acids. Solely the CDR3 DNA is kept, with 42 bases framed from the first base. In the germline V gene, CDR1 corresponds to MRHNA and CDR2 to SNTAGT. This specimen's treatment or condition label, per the study, means: approximately nine-day PBMC culture with coronavirus spike peptide pools or control peptides (ViraFEST assay). The study used the ViraFEST assay, which expanded antigen-specific T cells with peptide pools and then identified expanded clonotypes by TCR sequencing. Positive SARS-CoV-2 PCR tests in the convalescent patients dated from March to December 2020, before Alpha, Beta and Delta variants emerged in the United States. Roughly 2.1 million PBMCs per well were cultured in IMDM with roughly 5% human AB serum and around 10 IU/ml IL-2, plus 10 ug/ml peptide pools. Half of the culture medium was replaced with fresh IL-2-containing medium on days 3 and 7. After roughly 11 days of culture, CD4+ T cells were isolated by negative selection with the EasySep CD4+ T cell isolation kit. PBMCs were separated from whole blood using Ficoll-Paque Plus gradient centrifugation and then either used fresh or cryopreserved at -140C. Each culture condition was generally run in triplicate wells.

The record originates from a study of vaccination and CD4 T cells after COVID-19 (dated by TCRdb to 2022 to 2024). Study-wide context: Every convalescent patient had a positive nasal swab PCR test for SARS-CoV-2, with mild disease in under ten patients and severe disease in one. Participants received two doses of either the Pfizer-BioNTech BNT162b2 vaccine (n=8) or the Moderna mRNA-1273 vaccine (n=2). In roughly 11 COVID-19 convalescent patients and 4 infection-naive healthy vaccine recipients, the spike-specific CD4+ TCR repertoire before mRNA vaccination was compared with the repertoire after mRNA vaccination. Post-vaccine blood samples were taken a median of 72 days after the second vaccine dose, with a range of roughly 14 to 250 days. The convalescent cohort comprised six males and four females, including two Hispanic individuals, seven Caucasians, two Asians and one multiracial person. Control cultures received a CEFX viral epitope pool as the positive control, an HIV-1 Nef peptide pool as the negative control, or no peptide. Post-COVID blood samples from convalescent patients were collected a median of about 110 days after diagnosis, with a range of 35 to 161 days. For stimulating the cultures, overlapping spike peptide pools were used, derived from SARS-CoV-2 as well as from the common cold coronaviruses HCoV-NL63, HCoV-OC43 and HCoV-229E.

Beyond this particular receptor, the publication reports: Of the vaccine-specific clones in convalescent patients, 304 of 307, or nearly all, reacted only to SARS-CoV-2 spike and did not cross-react with common cold coronaviruses. Among convalescent patients, a median around 83% of the SARS-CoV-2-reactive clones seen after vaccination appeared only after vaccination, which suggests priming specific to the vaccine. The study included relatively few convalescent patients and did not analyze early timepoints after natural infection. The median number of SARS-CoV-2-reactive clonotypes rose from under 25 after infection to roughly 38 after vaccination, but the change was not significant.

Libraries were constructed by PCR. At the Johns Hopkins FTIC core, DNA from the cultured CD4+ T cells underwent TCR sequencing with the Oncomine TCR Beta short-read assay. Genomic DNA was extracted from the cultured CD4+ T cells with the QIAamp micro DNA kit. Oncomine TCR Beta libraries from cultured CD4+ T cells were pooled using unique dual indexes and sequenced on an Illumina iSeq 100. On the authors' methods: Non-productive sequences were filtered out, and CDR3s that did not start with C, did not end with F or W, or were shorter than 7 amino acids were discarded. Antigen-specific clonotypes were identified with the MANAFEST web application by comparing peptide-stimulated wells with reference and other culture wells. For a clone to be called positive, the clone needed an FDR below 0.05, an odds ratio above 5, and a productive frequency above 0.1% in at least two of three replicate wells. Clonotypes that were significantly expanded in both SARS-CoV-2 spike wells and at least one common cold coronavirus spike condition were defined as cross-reactive. Levenshtein distances (stringdist) and unrooted phylogenetic trees (ape) in R version 3.6.1 were used to assess CDR3 homology. TCRdb passed the public sequencing reads through fastp at Q25 and MiXCR, retaining productive beta sequences. Rows merge per CDR3 protein into single entries with the most common DNA and genes. It is TCRdb's table, rather than the study itself, that gives the V and J calls and clone size. Across this sample there are nearly 11,000 distinct CDR3 sequences, with just over 70% seen only once. In total, the top ten clones hold about 13% of the sample.

The V gene is TRBV6-4 and the J gene is TRBJ1-2; the D gene lacks a confident call. The sequencing sample was made of CD4+ T cells from blood, cultured in vitro. The receptor comes from a human donor who had recovered from COVID-19. This receptor carries the CDR3 CASSDGVINYGYTF. The DNA sequence is given as TGTGCCAGCAGTGACGGAGTAATTAACTATGGCTACACCTTC.